One sample yielded the 6 T cell receptor beta chains listed below, sequenced in a study of T cells in Graves' hyperthyroidism and ophthalmopathy. Template material for amplifying TCR beta CDR3 regions consisted of RNA transcripts. An initial round of RT-PCR targeting the TCR CDR3 relied on the HTBI primer set. TCRdb reprocessed the multiplex PCR reads with MiXCR, giving one entry per CDR3 protein. The data contain approximately 420,000 distinct CDR3 sequences, about 15% of them singletons. Sequencing was performed on blood. Every receptor here comes from a woman aged 25 to 45 with Graves' hyperthyroidism.

The rearrangement links TRBV19 to TRBJ2-3, with D unclear. This CDR3 comprises 14 residues. The germline V gene encodes CDR1 LNHDA and CDR2 SQIVND (reference sequence). The V end was cut by 5 bases, the J end by 4 bases, with 13 bases between. The CDR3 DNA sequence: TGTGCCAGTAGTTCCGTCTATCCCCCAGATACGCAGTATTTT. It is translated as CASSSVYPPDTQYF.

The sample holds a few counts of this clonotype. The V gene is TRBV6-1, the J gene TRBJ1-6, with a possible D match to TRBD1 (6 bases). CDR1 is MNHNS, CDR2 SASEGT, per germline. This CDR3 comprises 16 residues. The V and J ends lost 7 bases and 0 bases respectively, with 13 bases between them. CDR3 protein: CASTRGSSSYNSPLHF. The CDR3 DNA is TGTGCCAGCACGAGGGGGTCTAGCTCCTATAATTCACCCCTCCACTTT.

The J gene is TRBJ1-1, the V gene TRBV29-1, with TRBD1 as a possible D gene (6 bases). Deletions cut 7 bases from V and 1 base from J, with 10 bases between. This CDR3 region has 12 residues. CDR1 is SQVTM, CDR2 ANQGSEA, per germline. CDR3 DNA sequence: TGCAGCGGTGGACAGTCGAACACTGAAGCTTTCTTT. Translating gives CSGGQSNTEAFF.

This clonotype was counted a few times. V is TRBV3-1 and J is TRBJ1-6, with 7 bases that match TRBD1. Germline CDR1 LGHDT, CDR2 YNNKEL (reference sequence). Trimming at V came to 4 bases and at J to 7 bases, leaving 7 bases not matched to a gene. The CDR3 contains 15 residues. Written as DNA, the CDR3 is TGTGCCAGCAGCCCGGGGACAGCCCTAAATTCACCCCTCCACTTT. As protein: CASSPGTALNSPLHF.

Comments on this clonotype: A junction end diverges from the germline sequence, so it may reflect a read error. The genes are TRBV27 and TRBJ2-7; D may be TRBD1 (5 bases). The CDR3 has 14 amino acids. The germline V gene has CDR1 MNHEY and CDR2 SMNVEV (reference sequence). This CDR3 is CASNLSGHSHEQYF. CDR3 bases: TGTGCCAGCAATTTATCAGGACACTCTCACGAGCAGTACTTC.

The chain joins TRBV5-1 to TRBJ2-7, with D possibly matching TRBD1 (6 bases). Trimming shortened V by 4 bases and J by 7 bases, and 21 bases separated the two germline ends. Germline CDR1 is SGHRS and CDR2 is YFSETQ. The CDR3 contains 15 residues. Here the CDR3 DNA reads TGCGCCAGCAGCACAGACCGCGCAGGGGCCGGGGAGCAGTACTTC. Its protein product is CASSTDRAGAGEQYF.